This TCR beta chain was found in a study of blood T cell repertoires in COVID-19. This CDR3 spans 14 amino acids. Germline V CDR1 and CDR2: MGHDK, SYGVNS. The V and J ends lost 4 bases and 10 bases, in that order; junction bases with no gene match: 7. This clone was seen a handful of times. Produced via immunoSEQ multiplex PCR; TCRdb's table is partial and in-frame only. The sample has about 220,000 clones; over 75% are singletons. The chain joins TRBV25-1 to TRBJ1-6, with 7 positions matching TRBD1. Input material: peripheral blood. This receptor was obtained from a human donor in a cohort sampled during active COVID-19. In nucleotides, the CDR3 is TGTGCCAGCAGTGTGGCAGGGGGTAACTCACCCCTCCACTTT. It yields the protein CASSVAGGNSPLHF.